The T cell receptor beta chain described here comes from a study of T cell responses to AZD1222 COVID-19 vaccine. Study-wide background: The study pooled second doses at about 4 or about 12 weeks. General study results and limits: Seropositive at baseline were only a handful of AZD1222 recipients. Repertoires in all cases were sampled only once the peak T cell response had passed.

The CDR3 covers 13 residues. The V end was cut by 3 bases, the J end by 11 bases, with 16 bases between. Per germline, CDR1 LNHDA and CDR2 SQIVND (reference sequence). Repertoires were generated with immunoSEQ multiplex PCR, while TCRdb's copy carries only in-frame clones and drops some. The sample has approximately 180,000 clones, around 88% seen once. In the case of this clone: What it binds is not known.

The TCR comes from an adult in good health. This rearrangement joins TRBV19 to TRBJ1-1; the D is unclear. This specimen consisted of peripheral blood, obtained on day 0 of AZD1222 vaccination. The CDR3 DNA reads as TGTGCCAGTAGTATGGATCGCCCGGTGGAGGCTTTCTTT. Translation: CASSMDRPVEAFF.